This T cell receptor (beta chain) is drawn from a study of early T cells in non-severe SARS-CoV-2 infection. Turning to the study itself: Chains stayed unpaired after sequencing of bulk RNA from unsorted whole blood. Study conclusions and caveats: The matching step, a VDJdb search, favored anti-spike CD8 responses and missed private and CD4 specificities.

As concerns this clonotype: The antigen is not known.

Separate cDNA molecules each had unique molecular identifiers attached to them. TCRdb re-called the 5' RACE reads through MiXCR, storing one row per CDR3 protein. Of around 94,000 distinct CDR3 sequences listed, around 14% are singletons. CDR3 length: 14 amino acids. CDR1 is KGHDR, CDR2 SFDVKD, per germline. Trimming removed 3 bases at V and 3 bases at J, with 10 bases between. The gene calls are TRBV24-1 and TRBJ2-5, with D maybe TRBD2 (5 bases). The sequence was obtained from an adult who was a healthcare worker with PCR-confirmed SARS-CoV-2 infection or an uninfected control (not recorded which). Sequenced: whole blood. CDR3 loop: CATSDDPAEETQYF. CDR3 nucleotides: TGTGCCACCAGTGATGACCCAGCGGAAGAGACCCAGTACTTC.